This T cell receptor beta chain was captured by sequencing in a study of blood T cell repertoires in COVID-19. The V and J ends lost 5 bases and 2 bases respectively, with 9 bases between them. The CDR3 has 13 amino acids. Per germline, CDR1 SNHLY and CDR2 FYNNEI. Sequencing was performed with immunoSEQ multiplex PCR; in TCRdb, only in-frame clones are kept and a portion is missing. The sample carries about 22,000 clones, about 91% recorded once. The chain recombines TRBV2 with TRBJ1-2; D call uncertain. The TCR sequence derives from a woman in her 70s with active COVID-19. Sequenced material: peripheral blood. The CDR3 spells CASSIAGNYGYTF. In DNA, the CDR3 is TGTGCCAGCAGTATCGCCGGGAACTATGGCTACACCTTC.